These 3 T cell receptor beta chains came from one sample sequenced in a study of blood T cell repertoires in COVID-19. Libraries were prepared by immunoSEQ multiplex PCR; TCRdb keeps only in-frame clonotypes and omits some of them. The table records approximately 130,000 clones, approximately 80% of them present only once. Specimen: peripheral blood. The origin of the receptors is a man aged 35 to 55 with active or convalescent COVID-19.

The chain links TRBV25-1 to TRBJ1-4; D remains unclear. V was clipped by 7 bases and J by 5 bases, with 11 bases between them. This CDR3 region has 13 residues. Looked up from germline, CDR1 is MGHDK and CDR2 is SYGVNS. CDR3 coding DNA: TGTGCCAGCACTCAGGCACCAAATGAAAAACTGTTTTTT. Its translation: CASTQAPNEKLFF.

The CDR3 region is CATRDSGGNTEAFF. The CDR3 DNA follows: TGTGCCACCCGGGACTCCGGGGGTAACACTGAAGCTTTCTTT. The rearrangement uses TRBV5-4 and TRBJ1-1, with D possibly matching TRBD1 (5 bases). The CDR3 is made up of 14 amino acids. The V end was cut by 9 bases, the J end by 2 bases, with 17 bases between. CDR1 and CDR2 (germline): SGHNT, YYREEE (reference sequence).

This chain joins TRBV18 and TRBJ2-1; 11 bases are a match to TRBD1. Germline V lookup: CDR1 KGHSH, CDR2 LQKENI. The CDR3 is made up of 13 amino acids. V was clipped by 9 bases and J by 4 bases; unmatched bases: 2. This chain's CDR3 is CASRDRGYNEQFF. In DNA, the CDR3 is TGTGCCAGTCGGGACAGGGGGTACAATGAGCAGTTCTTC.